One sample yielded the 2 T cell receptor beta chains listed below, sequenced in a study of CD8 T cells in ankylosing spondylitis. From the 5' RACE reads, TCRdb called clonotypes with MiXCR, one entry per CDR3 protein. The table lists some 240,000 distinct CDR3 sequences, about 9.1% of them singletons. The sequenced sample consisted of blood, either unsorted or a sorted T cell fraction (not recorded which). The receptor set was obtained from a male donor with ankylosing spondylitis or in good health (not recorded which).

This clonotype was seen only a few times. This chain uses TRBV5-1 with TRBJ2-7; the D gene is possibly TRBD2 (5 bases). The CDR3 has 16 residues. Germline lookup yields CDR1 SGHRS and CDR2 YFSETQ. V lost 3 bases and J lost 2, with 18 bases in between. CDR3 protein: CASSWTPSGDPYEQYF. CDR3 sequence (DNA): TGCGCCAGCAGCTGGACCCCAAGCGGAGATCCCTACGAGCAGTACTTC. Using reference TRBV5-1 and TRBJ2-7 for the parts outside the CDR3, the full variable domain is KAGVTQTPRYLIKTRGQQVTLSCSPISGHRSVSWYQQTPGQGLQFLFEYFSETQRNKGNFPGRFSGRQFSNSRSEMNVSTLELGDSALYLCASSWTPSGDPYEQYFGPGTRLTVT.

This clonotype was picked up many times. The chain recombines TRBV12-3 or TRBV12-4 with TRBJ2-1; D gene uncertain. V lost 7 bases and J 0 bases, leaving 7 bases between the germline ends. This CDR3 region has 13 residues. The CDR3 reads CASTHGSYNEQFF. DNA of the CDR3: TGTGCCAGCACCCATGGCTCCTACAATGAGCAGTTCTTC.